A selection of T cell receptor beta chains follows, all from one sample in a study of graft-versus-host responses after intestinal transplantation. The method was immunoSEQ multiplex PCR; TCRdb's version includes in-frame clones alone and lacks a portion of them. The repertoire has about 9,300 clones, around 91% of them found once; the top ten carry around 2.5%. This specimen consisted of PBMCs, obtained roughly 46 days after intestinal transplant. All receptors derive from a human patient who received an intestinal transplant, so some T cells may come from the graft donor. CDR3s include the opening cysteine and the closing phenylalanine or tryptophan. Clone size is given for some rows only: seen once, a few or many times, or a class if the clone is expanded.

V: TRBV4-1
size: -
J: TRBJ1-6
CDR3: CASSRTEPPSPYNSPLHF

V: TRBV5-6
size: -
J: TRBJ1-1
CDR3: CASSFMNTEAFF

V: TRBV27
size: -
J: TRBJ2-7
CDR3: CASSLSVSTAESSYEQYF

V: TRBV9
size: -
J: TRBJ2-5
CDR3: CASSYEGEEETQYF

V: TRBV15
size: -
J: TRBJ1-2
CDR3: CATGDGYGYTF

V: TRBV4-1
size: -
J: TRBJ1-3
CDR3: CASSRLLRSGNTIYF

V: TRBV29-1
size: -
J: TRBJ2-1
CDR3: CSVEGPGSYNEQFF

V: TRBV6-5
size: -
J: TRBJ2-1
CDR3: CASRRGNEQFF

V: TRBV18
size: -
J: TRBJ1-1
CDR3: CASSPRTPENTEAFF

V: TRBV5-5
size: -
J: TRBJ2-2
CDR3: CASSLEAGANTGELFF

V: TRBV15
size: -
J: TRBJ1-2
CDR3: CATSVLPRRGRTYGYTF

V: TRBV11-3
size: -
J: TRBJ2-1
CDR3: CASSLGTSMHEQFF

V: TRBV6-6
size: once
J: TRBJ2-7
CDR3: CASSPRSYEQYF

V: TRBV2
size: -
J: TRBJ2-7
CDR3: CASSGERSSYEQYF

V: TRBV6-5
size: -
J: TRBJ2-7
CDR3: CASRPRATYEQYF

V: TRBV30
size: -
J: TRBJ2-1
CDR3: CAWTIGTGHYNEQFF

V: TRBV27
size: -
J: TRBJ2-5
CDR3: CASSARLAQETQYF